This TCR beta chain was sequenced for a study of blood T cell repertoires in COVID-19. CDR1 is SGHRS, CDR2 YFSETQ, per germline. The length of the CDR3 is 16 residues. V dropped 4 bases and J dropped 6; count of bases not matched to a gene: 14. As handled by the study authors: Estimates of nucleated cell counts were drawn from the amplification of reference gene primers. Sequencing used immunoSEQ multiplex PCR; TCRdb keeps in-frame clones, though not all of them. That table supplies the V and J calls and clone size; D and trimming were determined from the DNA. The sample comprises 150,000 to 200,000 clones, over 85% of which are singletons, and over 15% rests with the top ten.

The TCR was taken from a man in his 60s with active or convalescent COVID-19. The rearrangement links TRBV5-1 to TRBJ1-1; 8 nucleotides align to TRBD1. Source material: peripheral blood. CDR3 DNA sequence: TGCGCCAGCAGCCAAAGGACAGGGAGTGGTTTTTCTGAAGCTTTCTTT. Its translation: CASSQRTGSGFSEAFF.